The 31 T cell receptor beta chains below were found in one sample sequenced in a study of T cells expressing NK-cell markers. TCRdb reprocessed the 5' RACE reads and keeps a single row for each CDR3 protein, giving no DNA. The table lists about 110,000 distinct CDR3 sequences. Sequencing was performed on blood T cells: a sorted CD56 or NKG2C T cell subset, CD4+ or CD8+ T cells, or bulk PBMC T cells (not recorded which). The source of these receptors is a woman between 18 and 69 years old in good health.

The CDR3 protein is CSVVQGQGNTGELFF. The chain carries TRBV29-1 and TRBJ2-2; there is no DNA to check the TCRdb D call of TRBD1. CDR3 length: 15 residues. Germline V gene data show CDR1 as SQVTM and CDR2 as ANQGSEA.

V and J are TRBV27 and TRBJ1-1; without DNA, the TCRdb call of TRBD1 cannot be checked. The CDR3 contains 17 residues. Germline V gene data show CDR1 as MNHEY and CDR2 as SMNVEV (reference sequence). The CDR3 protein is CASSSTGINDGYTEAFF.

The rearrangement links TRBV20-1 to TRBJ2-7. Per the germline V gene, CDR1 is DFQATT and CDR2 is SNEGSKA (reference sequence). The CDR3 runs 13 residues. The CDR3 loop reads CSASPSLGYEQYF.

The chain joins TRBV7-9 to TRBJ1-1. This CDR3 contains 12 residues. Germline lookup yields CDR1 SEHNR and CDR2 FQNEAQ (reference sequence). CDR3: CASSLGITEAFF. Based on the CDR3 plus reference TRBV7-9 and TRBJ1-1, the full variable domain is DTGVSQNPRHKITKRGQNVTFRCDPISEHNRLYWYRQTLGQGPEFLTYFQNEAQLEKSRLLSDRFSAERPKGSFSTLEIQRTEQGDSAMYLCASSLGITEAFFGQGTRLTVV.

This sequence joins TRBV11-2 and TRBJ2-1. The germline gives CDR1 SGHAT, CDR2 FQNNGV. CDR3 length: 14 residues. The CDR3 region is CASSSWIDSNEQFF.

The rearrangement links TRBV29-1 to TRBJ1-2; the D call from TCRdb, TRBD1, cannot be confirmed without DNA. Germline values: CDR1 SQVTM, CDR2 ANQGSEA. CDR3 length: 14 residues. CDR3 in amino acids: CSVVGTENNYGYTF.

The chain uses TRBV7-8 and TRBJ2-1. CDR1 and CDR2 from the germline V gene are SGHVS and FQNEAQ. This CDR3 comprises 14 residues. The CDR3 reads CASRVLGGVSEQFF.

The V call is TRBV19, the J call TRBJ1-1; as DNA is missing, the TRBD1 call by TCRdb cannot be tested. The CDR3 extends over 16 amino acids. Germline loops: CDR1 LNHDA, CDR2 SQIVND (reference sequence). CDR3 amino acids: CASSPGTGGMNTEAFF. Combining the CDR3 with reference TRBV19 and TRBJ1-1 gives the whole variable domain DGGITQSPKYLFRKEGQNVTLSCEQNLNHDAMYWYRQDPGQGLRLIYYSQIVNDFQKGDIAEGYSVSREKKESFPLTVTSAQKNPTAFYLCASSPGTGGMNTEAFFGQGTRLTVV.

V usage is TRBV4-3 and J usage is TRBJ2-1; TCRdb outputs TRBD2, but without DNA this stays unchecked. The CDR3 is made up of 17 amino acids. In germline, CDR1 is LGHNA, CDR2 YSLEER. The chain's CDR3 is CASSQDLTSGGGNEQFF.

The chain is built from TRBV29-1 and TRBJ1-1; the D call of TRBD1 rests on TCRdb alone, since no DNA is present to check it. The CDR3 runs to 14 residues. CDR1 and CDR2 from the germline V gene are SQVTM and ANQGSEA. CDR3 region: CSVEDGMGVTEAFF.

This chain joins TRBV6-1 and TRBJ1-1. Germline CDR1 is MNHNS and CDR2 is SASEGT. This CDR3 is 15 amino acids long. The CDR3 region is CASSEDPLMNTEAFF.

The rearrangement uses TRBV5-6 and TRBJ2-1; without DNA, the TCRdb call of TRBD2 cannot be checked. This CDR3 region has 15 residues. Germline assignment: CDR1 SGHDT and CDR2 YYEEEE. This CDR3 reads CASSPTSGGAHEQFF.

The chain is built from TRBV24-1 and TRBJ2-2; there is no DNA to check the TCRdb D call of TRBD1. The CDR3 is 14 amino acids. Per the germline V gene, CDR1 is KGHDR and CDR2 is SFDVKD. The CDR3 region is CAIGDRVNTGELFF.

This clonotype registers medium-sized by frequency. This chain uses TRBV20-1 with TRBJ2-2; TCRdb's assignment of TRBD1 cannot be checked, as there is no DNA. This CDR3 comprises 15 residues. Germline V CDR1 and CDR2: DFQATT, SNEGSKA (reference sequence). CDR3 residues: CSAREPGPEAGELFF.

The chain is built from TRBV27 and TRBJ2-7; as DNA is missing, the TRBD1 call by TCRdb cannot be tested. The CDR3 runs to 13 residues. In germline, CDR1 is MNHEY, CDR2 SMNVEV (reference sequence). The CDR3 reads CASSWSGGYEQYF.

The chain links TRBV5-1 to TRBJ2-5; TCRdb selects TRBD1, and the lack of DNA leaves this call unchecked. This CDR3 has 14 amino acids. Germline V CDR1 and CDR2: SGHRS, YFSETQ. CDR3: CASSTGESAETQYF.

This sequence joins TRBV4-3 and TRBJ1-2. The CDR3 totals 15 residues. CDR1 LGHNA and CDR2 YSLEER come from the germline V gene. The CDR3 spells CASSQGTAGLYGYTF.

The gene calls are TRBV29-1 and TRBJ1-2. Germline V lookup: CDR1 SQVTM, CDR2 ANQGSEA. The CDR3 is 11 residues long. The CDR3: CSAVGDYGYTF.

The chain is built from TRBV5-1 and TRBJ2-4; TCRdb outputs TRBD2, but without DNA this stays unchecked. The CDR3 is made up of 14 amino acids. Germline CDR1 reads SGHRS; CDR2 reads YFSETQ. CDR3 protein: CASSSSSEGGIQYF.

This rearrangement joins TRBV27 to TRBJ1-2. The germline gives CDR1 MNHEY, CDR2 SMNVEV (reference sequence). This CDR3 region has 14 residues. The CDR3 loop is CASSSSGPSYGYTF.

This CDR3 reads CASSLPDRVNEQYF. The rearrangement uses TRBV7-9 and TRBJ2-7; TCRdb's D gene call, TRBD1, goes unchecked for lack of DNA. CDR3 size: 14 residues. Germline V gene sequence: CDR1 SEHNR, CDR2 FQNEAQ (reference sequence).

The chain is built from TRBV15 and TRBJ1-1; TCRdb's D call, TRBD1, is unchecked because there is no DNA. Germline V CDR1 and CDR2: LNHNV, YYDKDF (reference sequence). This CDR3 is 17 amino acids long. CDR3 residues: CATSRDDGGRVNTEAFF. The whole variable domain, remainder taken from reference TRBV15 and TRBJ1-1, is DAMVIQNPRYQVTQFGKPVTLSCSQTLNHNVMYWYQQKSSQAPKLLFHYYDKDFNNEADTPDNFQSRRPNTSFCFLDIRSPGLGDTAMYLCATSRDDGGRVNTEAFFGQGTRLTVV.

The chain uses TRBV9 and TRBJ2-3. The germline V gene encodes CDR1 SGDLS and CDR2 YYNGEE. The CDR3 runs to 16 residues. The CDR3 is CASSAMGNGGTDTQYF.

CDR3 residues: CASSLSSLNTEAFF. The rearrangement joins TRBV5-6 to TRBJ1-1. The germline V gene encodes CDR1 SGHDT and CDR2 YYEEEE. The CDR3 has 14 amino acids.

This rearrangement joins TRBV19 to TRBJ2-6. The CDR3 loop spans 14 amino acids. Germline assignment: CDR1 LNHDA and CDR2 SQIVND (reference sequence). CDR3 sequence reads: CASSISPGANVLTF.

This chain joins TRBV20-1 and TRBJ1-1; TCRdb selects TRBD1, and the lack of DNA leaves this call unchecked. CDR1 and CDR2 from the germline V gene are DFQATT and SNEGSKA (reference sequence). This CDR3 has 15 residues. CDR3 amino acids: CSARDLAGEVAEAFF.

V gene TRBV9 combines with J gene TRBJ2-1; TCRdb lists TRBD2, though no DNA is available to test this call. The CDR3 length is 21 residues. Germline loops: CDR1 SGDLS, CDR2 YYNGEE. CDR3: CASSVTTSGTSGVSSYNEQFF.

The CDR3 loop reads CAATGESIEQYF. V usage is TRBV6-6 and J usage is TRBJ2-7; the D gene TCRdb calls, TRBD1, cannot be checked with no DNA. CDR1 is MNHNY, CDR2 SVGAGI, per germline (reference sequence). There are 12 residues in the CDR3.

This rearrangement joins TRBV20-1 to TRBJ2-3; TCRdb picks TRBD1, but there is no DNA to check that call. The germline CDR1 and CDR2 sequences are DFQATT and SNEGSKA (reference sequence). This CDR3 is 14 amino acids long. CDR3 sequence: CSARDGDRTDTQYF.

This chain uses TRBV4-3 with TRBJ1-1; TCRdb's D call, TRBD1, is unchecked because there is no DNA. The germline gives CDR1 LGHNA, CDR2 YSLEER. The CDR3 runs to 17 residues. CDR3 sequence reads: CASSQDPLGTGDTEAFF.

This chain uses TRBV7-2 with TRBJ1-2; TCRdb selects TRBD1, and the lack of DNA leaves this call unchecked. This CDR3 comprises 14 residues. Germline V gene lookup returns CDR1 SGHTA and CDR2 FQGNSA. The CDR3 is CASSLGDSVYGYTF.